Presented here are 4 T cell receptor beta chains from one specimen sequenced in a study of T-cell memory formation after mild COVID-19. TCRdb ran MiXCR on the 5' RACE reads and lists one entry per CDR3 protein. The table includes 550,000 to 650,000 distinct CDR3 sequences, roughly 17% detected once. Sequenced: PBMCs or a T cell subset sorted from them (not recorded which). The receptors were sampled from an adult woman who had mild COVID-19 (a few samples of this study predate the infection). Cell type and time point are not known.

In this sample, this clonotype turned up a few times. The rearrangement joins TRBV18 to TRBJ2-3; D is undetermined. The CDR3 sequence is 15 residues long. The V end lost 0 bases, the J end lost 1 base, and 8 bases lay between the germline ends. CDR1 KGHSH and CDR2 LQKENI come from the germline V gene. The CDR3 DNA is TGTGCCAGCTCACCACCGGGCTTTGGCACAGATACGCAGTATTTT. Protein product: CASSPPGFGTDTQYF.

V is TRBV4-2 and J is TRBJ2-7, with TRBD2 matching 8 bases. With V trimmed by 3 bases and J by 3 bases, 7 bases remained unmatched. Germline V gives CDR1 LGHNA, CDR2 YNFKEQ. The CDR3 is 15 residues long. The CDR3 region has the DNA TGTGCCAGCAGCCACCAGCGGGAGCCATTCTACGAGCAGTACTTC. Its protein product is CASSHQREPFYEQYF.

The rearrangement uses TRBV5-1 and TRBJ2-1; TRBD1 matches at 10 bases. CDR3 length: 14 amino acids. Trimming took 6 bases from V and 8 from J; bases not matched to a gene: 8. CDR1 SGHRS and CDR2 YFSETQ come from the germline V gene. CDR3 nucleotides: TGCGCCAGCACCCCCGGGACAGGGGAGGATGAGCAGTTCTTC. Amino acid sequence: CASTPGTGEDEQFF.

The gene calls are TRBV19 and TRBJ2-1; D not resolved. Trimming shortened V by 4 bases and J by 6 bases, and 13 bases separated the two germline ends. Germline V gives CDR1 LNHDA, CDR2 SQIVND (reference sequence). This CDR3 comprises 14 residues. The CDR3 protein is CASSNVLVVNEQFF. The CDR3 DNA sequence: TGTGCCAGTAGTAATGTCCTCGTAGTCAATGAGCAGTTCTTC.